This T cell receptor (beta chain) was sequenced for a study of cytomegalovirus exposure and HLA in healthy donors. Study-wide results and caveats: Later analysis reportedly placed an Asian-associated ancestry cluster below the approximately 650-donor mean in N-insertions. Associated with cytomegalovirus, according to the listing, were about 160 TCR beta chains. Researchers reported that a few CMV-associated chains were confirmed in vitro as CMV antigen-specific. CMV serostatus was the only recorded immune exposure for donors.

This CDR3 region has 13 residues. The V and J ends lost 0 bases and 4 bases respectively, with 9 bases between them. From germline, CDR1 is SQVTM and CDR2 ANQGSEA. In the case of this clone: The antigen is unknown.

PCR primers comprised 60 Vbeta and 13 Jbeta primers. The data were produced by immunoSEQ multiplex PCR, yet TCRdb's version contains in-frame clones alone and is incomplete. The sample lists over 200,000 clones, almost 80% occurring once. The clonotype originates from a male donor in good health and CMV-seronegative. The material sequenced was PBMCs. The J gene is TRBJ1-2, the V gene TRBV29-1; the D is unclear. CDR3 sequence (DNA): TGCAGCGTTGAAGACATCTGGAGCTATGGCTACACCTTC. This codes for CSVEDIWSYGYTF.